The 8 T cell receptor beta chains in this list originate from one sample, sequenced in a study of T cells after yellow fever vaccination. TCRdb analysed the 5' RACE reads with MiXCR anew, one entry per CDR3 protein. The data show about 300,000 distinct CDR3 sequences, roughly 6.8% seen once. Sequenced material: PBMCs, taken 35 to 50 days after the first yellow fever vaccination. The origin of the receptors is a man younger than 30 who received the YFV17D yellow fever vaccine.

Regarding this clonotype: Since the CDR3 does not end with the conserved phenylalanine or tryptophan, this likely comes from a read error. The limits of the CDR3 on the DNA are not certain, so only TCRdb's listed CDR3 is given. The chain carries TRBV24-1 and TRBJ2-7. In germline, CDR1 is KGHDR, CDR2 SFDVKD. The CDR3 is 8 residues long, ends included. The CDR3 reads CATSERTI.

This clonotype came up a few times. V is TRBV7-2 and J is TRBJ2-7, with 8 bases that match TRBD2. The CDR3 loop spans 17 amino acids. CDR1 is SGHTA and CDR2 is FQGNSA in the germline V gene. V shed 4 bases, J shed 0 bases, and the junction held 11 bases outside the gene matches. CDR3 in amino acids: CASSSRGAGGSSYEQYF. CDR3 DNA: TGTGCCAGCAGCTCCCGGGGCGCGGGGGGCAGCTCCTACGAGCAGTACTTC.

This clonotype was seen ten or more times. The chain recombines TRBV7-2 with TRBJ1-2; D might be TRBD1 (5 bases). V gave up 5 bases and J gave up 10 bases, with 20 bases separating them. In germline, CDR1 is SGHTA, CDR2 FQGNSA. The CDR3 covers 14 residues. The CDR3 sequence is CASSPPVGAFVYTF. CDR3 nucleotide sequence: TGTGCCAGCAGCCCCCCGGTAGGGGCGTTCGTCTACACCTTC. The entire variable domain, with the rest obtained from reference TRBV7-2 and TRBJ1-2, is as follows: GAGVSQSPSNKVTEKGKDVELRCDPISGHTALYWYRQSLGQGLEFLIYFQGNSAPDKSGLPSDRFSAERTGGSVSTLTIQRTQQEDSAVYLCASSPPVGAFVYTFGSGTRLTVV.

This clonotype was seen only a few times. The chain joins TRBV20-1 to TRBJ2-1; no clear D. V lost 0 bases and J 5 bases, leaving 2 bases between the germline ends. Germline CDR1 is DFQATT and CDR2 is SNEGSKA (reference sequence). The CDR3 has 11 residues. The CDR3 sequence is CSARDDNEQFF. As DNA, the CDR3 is TGCAGTGCTAGAGACGACAATGAGCAGTTCTTC.

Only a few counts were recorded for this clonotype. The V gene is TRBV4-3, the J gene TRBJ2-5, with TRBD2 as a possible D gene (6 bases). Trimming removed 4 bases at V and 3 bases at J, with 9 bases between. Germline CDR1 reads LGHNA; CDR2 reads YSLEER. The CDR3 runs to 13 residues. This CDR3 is CASSRGRKETQYF. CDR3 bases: TGCGCCAGCAGCCGAGGGAGGAAAGAGACCCAGTACTTC.

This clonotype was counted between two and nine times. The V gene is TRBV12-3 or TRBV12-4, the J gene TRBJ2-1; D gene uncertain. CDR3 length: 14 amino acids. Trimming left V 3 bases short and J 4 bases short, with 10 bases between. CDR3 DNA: TGTGCCAGCAGTTTCGGAGAATCTTACAATGAGCAGTTCTTC. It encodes CASSFGESYNEQFF.

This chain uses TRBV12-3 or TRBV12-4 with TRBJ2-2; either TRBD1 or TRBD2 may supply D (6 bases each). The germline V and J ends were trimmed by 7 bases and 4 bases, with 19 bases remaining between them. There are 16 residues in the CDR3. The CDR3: CASTSRRGVGTGELFF. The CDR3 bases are TGTGCCAGCACTAGTCGGAGGGGGGTAGGCACCGGGGAGCTGTTTTTT.

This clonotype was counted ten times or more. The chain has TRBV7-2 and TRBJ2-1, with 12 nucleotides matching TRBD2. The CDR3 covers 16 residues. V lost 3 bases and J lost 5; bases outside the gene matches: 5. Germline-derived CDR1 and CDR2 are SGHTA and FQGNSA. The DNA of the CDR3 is TGTGCCAGCAGCTTCCCTAGCGGGGGGGTTAACAATGAGCAGTTCTTC. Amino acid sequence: CASSFPSGGVNNEQFF.